This record looks at one T cell receptor (beta chain) sequence and its context. Its specificity is unknown. The data were produced by immunoSEQ multiplex PCR, yet TCRdb's version contains in-frame clones alone and is incomplete. Here the sample spans 50,000 or so clones, approximately 71% being singletons. Germline CDR1 is SGHNT and CDR2 is YYREEE (reference sequence). The CDR3 length is 15 residues. Trimming at V came to 4 bases and at J to 5 bases, leaving 6 bases not matched to a gene. CD3+CD4+ and CD3+CD8+ cells were FACS-sorted from thawed unstimulated PBMCs. The data stem from a study of T cell clones after liver transplantation. Study in general: Samples came from ITN030ST, which attempted immunosuppression withdrawal within 2 years of liver transplantation. Without induction therapy, subjects received standard immunosuppression until 12-24 months post-transplant. Study-level results: Donor-reactive sequences fell more than third party-reactive ones, suggesting partial deletion.

The clonotype originates from a human patient who received a liver transplant. Part of the T cells may come from the graft donor. The rearrangement joins TRBV5-4 to TRBJ1-6, with TRBD1 identical over 7 bases. The sequencing here drew on CD4+ T cells from blood, taken approximately 54 months after liver transplant. The chain's CDR3 is CASSRTGLNNSPLHF. In nucleotides, the CDR3 is TGTGCCAGCAGCAGGACAGGTCTTAATAATTCACCCCTCCACTTT. The variable domain in full, completed from reference TRBV5-4 and TRBJ1-6, reads ETGVTQSPTHLIKTRGQQVTLRCSSQSGHNTVSWYQQALGQGPQFIFQYYREEENGRGNFPPRFSGLQFPNYSSELNVNALELDDSALYLCASSRTGLNNSPLHFGNGTRLTVT.